This T cell receptor (beta chain) derives from a study of CD8+ T cells in alopecia areata (dated by TCRdb to the late 2010s). Some background on the complete study: The treated patients took part in an open-label pilot trial in which moderate-to-severe alopecia areata was treated with oral tofacitinib at 5 to 10 mg twice daily. Scalp clonality was compared among normal scalp (n=4), patchy alopecia areata scalp (n=8), and alopecia totalis/universalis scalp (n=8). For the treated patients, the SALT score, which quantifies what percentage of scalp surface area is affected, served as the measure of disease severity. Biopsies were taken from tofacitinib-treated patients at baseline and again at 4 and 24 weeks into treatment, and several of those patients also had a later scalp biopsy. Patients stayed on tofacitinib for 6 to 18 months and then had 6 months of follow-up off drug so that delayed response and recurrence could be assessed. TCRbeta CDR3 regions were amplified by immunoSEQ multiplex PCR with 35 Vbeta forward and 13 Jbeta reverse primers. On the human side, TCRbeta sequencing was run on scalp tissue and on sorted CD4+ and CD8+ peripheral blood T cells from healthy controls and from alopecia areata patients with either patchy or totalis/universalis disease. To study T cell clonal expansion in alopecia areata, the researchers applied high-throughput TCRbeta sequencing to both the C3H/HeJ mouse model and human patients. RNA was obtained with the PAXgene miRNA kit for fixed scalp, the miRNeasy kit for PBMCs, and the RNeasy kit for mouse skin. The study at large found these results: During tofacitinib treatment, many expanded lesional clones stuck around in both scalp and blood, and this persistence may partly explain why relapse happens after treatment is stopped. TCR sequences shared between patients were less clear than in mice, possibly partly because of HLA diversity in the patient population. Higher clonality and more expanded CD8+ clones were observed in lesional scalp than in normal scalp, particularly in alopecia totalis/universalis, a finding suggestive of antigenic drive. Because the treated cohort was small and had only one nonresponder, larger studies are needed to examine links between baseline CD8+ expansion and response. Scalp TCR repertoire analysis is complicated because resident alphabeta T cells in normal human skin are also sequenced, whereas mouse skin is dominated by gammadelta T cells. Tofacitinib significantly lowered scalp clonality and the number of expanded CD8+ clones among the top 100 scalp clones.

To note about this clone: The antigen it recognizes is unknown. Within one base of it there is no much larger clone, and no base qualities were kept.

The time point label, as the study defines it: around 4 weeks on oral tofacitinib. Taken with the paper, the label for treatment or condition translates to: oral pan-JAK inhibitor, 5-10 mg twice daily. Lesional scalp punch biopsies and peripheral blood were obtained from alopecia areata patients. Scalp biopsies from humans were placed right away in PAXgene tissue containers for fixation. The CDR1 and CDR2 encoded by the germline V gene (reference sequence) are LNHDA and SQIVND. V ends up 7 bases short and J 5 bases short, with an unmatched junction base count of 5. CDR3 length: 14 amino acids, cysteine to phenylalanine. The only DNA kept is the CDR3, 42 bases in frame from the first base. The library was made by the immunoSEQ multiplex PCR assay. RNA was extracted from all samples and reverse transcribed into cDNA as template for TCR sequencing. First-strand cDNA was synthesized with SuperScript III using a 2:1 mix of oligo-dT and random hexamers. A synthetic immune receptor repertoire was used to gauge amplification bias, and whatever bias remained was removed computationally. In the original analysis: After raw reads were preprocessed to remove errors, the CDR3 was defined following IMGT conventions as running from the conserved cysteine to phenylalanine. To get clonality, Shannon entropy was normalized by log2 of the number of productive unique TCRs and the result was subtracted from 1. CD4 or CD8 identity of scalp clones was inferred by cross-referencing scalp TCRbeta sequences with sorted blood CD4 and CD8 repertoires. Imported from immuneACCESS, the table was reduced by TCRdb to in-frame sequences with V and J called. These copies leave out some clones; in studies compared against another copy, an unresolved V gene accounts for under half, and the cause of the remainder is not known. That table gives V, J and clone size, and the DNA gave D and trimming. The sample data list about 4,400 clones, and around 57% of these were observed just once. 9.5% to 12% of the sample is held by the ten biggest clonotypes.

The sequence is built from TRBV19 and TRBJ2-2; 9 nucleotides in the junction match TRBD2. The sequencing used skin, collected at week 4, from a patient treated with tofacitinib. This TCR derives from a human donor with alopecia areata. The encoded CDR3 is CASKGGRETGELFF. The nucleotides read TGTGCCAGTAAGGGCGGGAGGGAGACCGGGGAGCTGTTTTTT.